This TCR beta chain was sequenced during a study of cytotoxic CD8 clonotypes in ibrutinib-treated CLL. Study as a whole: Response specimens were obtained following a median treatment duration of about 12 months, with a range of 6 to 36.

V dropped 0 bases and J dropped 6 bases, with 7 bases sitting between them. Germline CDR1 reads WNHNN; CDR2 reads SYGVQD (reference sequence). CDR3 size: 13 residues. This clone is termed medium-sized (0.01 to 0.1%). No antigen is known for it. Study-level results: Clonality went up at the time of ibrutinib response, stayed stable in sustained remission, and later dropped back toward its baseline level at progression.

Target depth was 1 in 200,000 to 1 in 1 million T cells, about 10x per clonotype. The protocol was immunoSEQ multiplex PCR, while the TCRdb copy is restricted to in-frame clones and leaves out a portion. The table lists approximately 67,000 clones, 80% of them singletons. The J gene is TRBJ2-3, the V gene TRBV10-1; D not resolved. The sample was PBMCs, taken at disease progression, from a patient treated with ibrutinib. This sequence was found in a human donor with chronic lymphocytic leukemia. In DNA form, the CDR3 reads TGCGCCAGCAGTGAGTCCCCCGAGGATACGCAGTATTTT. Its translation: CASSESPEDTQYF.